This note documents a single TCR beta chain sequence. The data belong to a study of blood T cell repertoires in COVID-19. Overall study context: Whether acute or convalescent, the COVID-19 samples came from the United States, Italy and Spain. T cells, B-cell-depleted T cells, or PBMCs provided the cDNA or gDNA that served as material.

Per the authors' pipeline: Estimation of nucleated cell counts relied on the amplification of reference gene primers. Here immunoSEQ multiplex PCR was the method, and the copy in TCRdb shows in-frame clones only, minus some. From that table come the V and J calls and clone size; the DNA was used to work out D and trimming. The sample lists about 53,000 clones, roughly 85% occurring once. Trimming cost V 7 bases and J 6 bases, with 12 bases left between them. Germline lookup yields CDR1 ENHRY and CDR2 SYGVKD. The CDR3 sequence is 12 residues long. J is TRBJ1-2 and V is TRBV10-3; D possibly corresponds to TRBD1 (6 bases). This receptor was identified in an elderly man with acute or convalescent COVID-19. Source material: peripheral blood. CDR3 sequence reads: CAITNQGHGYTF. In DNA form, the CDR3 reads TGTGCCATCACCAATCAGGGGCATGGCTACACCTTC.